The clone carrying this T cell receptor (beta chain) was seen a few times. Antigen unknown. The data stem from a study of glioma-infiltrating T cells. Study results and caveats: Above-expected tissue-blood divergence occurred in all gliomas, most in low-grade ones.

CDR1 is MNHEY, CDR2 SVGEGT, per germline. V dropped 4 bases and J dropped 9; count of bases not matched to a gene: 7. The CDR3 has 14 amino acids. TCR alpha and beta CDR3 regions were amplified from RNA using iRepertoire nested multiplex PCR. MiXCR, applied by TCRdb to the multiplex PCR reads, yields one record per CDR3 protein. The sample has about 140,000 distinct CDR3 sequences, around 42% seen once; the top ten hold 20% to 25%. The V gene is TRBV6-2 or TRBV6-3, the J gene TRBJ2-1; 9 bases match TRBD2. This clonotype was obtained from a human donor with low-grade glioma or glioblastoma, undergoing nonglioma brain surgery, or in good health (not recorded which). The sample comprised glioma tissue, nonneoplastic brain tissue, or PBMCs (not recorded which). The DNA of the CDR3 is TGTGCCAGCAGTTTCGCGGGGGGGGGAGGTGAGCAGTTCTTC. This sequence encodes CASSFAGGGGEQFF.